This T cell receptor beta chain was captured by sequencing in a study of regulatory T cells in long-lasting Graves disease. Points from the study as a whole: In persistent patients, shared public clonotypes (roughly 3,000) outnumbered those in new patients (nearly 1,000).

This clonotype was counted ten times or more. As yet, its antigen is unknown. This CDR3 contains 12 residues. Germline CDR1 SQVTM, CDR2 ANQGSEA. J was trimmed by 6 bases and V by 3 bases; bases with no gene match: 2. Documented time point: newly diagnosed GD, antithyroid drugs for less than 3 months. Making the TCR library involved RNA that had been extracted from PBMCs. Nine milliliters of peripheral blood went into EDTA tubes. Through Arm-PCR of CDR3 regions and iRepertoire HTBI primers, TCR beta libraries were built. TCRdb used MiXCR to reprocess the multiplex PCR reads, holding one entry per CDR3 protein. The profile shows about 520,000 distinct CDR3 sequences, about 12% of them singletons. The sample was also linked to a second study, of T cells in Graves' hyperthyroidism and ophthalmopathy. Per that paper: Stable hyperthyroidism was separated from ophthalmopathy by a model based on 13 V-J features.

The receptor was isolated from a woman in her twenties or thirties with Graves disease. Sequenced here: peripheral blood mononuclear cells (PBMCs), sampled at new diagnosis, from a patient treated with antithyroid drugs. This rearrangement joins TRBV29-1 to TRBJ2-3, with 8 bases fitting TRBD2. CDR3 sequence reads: CSVEASGDTQYF. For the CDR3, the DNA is TGCAGCGTTGAGGCTAGCGGGGATACGCAGTATTTT.